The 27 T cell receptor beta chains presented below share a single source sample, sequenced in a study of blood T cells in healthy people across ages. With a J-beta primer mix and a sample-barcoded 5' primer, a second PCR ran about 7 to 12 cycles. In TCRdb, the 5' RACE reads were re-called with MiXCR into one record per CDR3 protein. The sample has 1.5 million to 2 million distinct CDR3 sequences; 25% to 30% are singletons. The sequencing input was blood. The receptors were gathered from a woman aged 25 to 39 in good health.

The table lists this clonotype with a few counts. The CDR3 sequence: CASSFTLAGGADTQYF. CDR3 DNA: TGTGCCAGCAGCTTTACACTAGCGGGTGGCGCAGATACGCAGTATTTT. This chain links TRBV7-2 with TRBJ2-3; 9 bases are shared with TRBD2. J gave up 4 bases and V 3 bases, and 8 bases lay outside the gene matches. The CDR3 has 16 amino acids. Germline CDR1 and CDR2: SGHTA and FQGNSA.

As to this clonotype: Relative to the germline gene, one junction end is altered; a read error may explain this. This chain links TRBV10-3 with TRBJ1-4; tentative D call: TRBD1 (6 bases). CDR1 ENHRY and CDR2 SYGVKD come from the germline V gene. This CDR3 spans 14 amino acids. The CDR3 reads CAIRTAGAGEELFF. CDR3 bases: TGTGCCATACGAACCGCAGGGGCGGGTGAAGAACTGTTTTTT.

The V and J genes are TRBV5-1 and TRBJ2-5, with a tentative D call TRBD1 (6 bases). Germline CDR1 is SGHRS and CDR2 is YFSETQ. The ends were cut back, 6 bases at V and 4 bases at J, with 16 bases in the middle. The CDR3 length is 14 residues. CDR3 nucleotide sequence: TGCGCCAGCACCCGTACAGGGATAGGAGAGACCCAGTACTTC. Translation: CASTRTGIGETQYF.

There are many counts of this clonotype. As DNA, the CDR3 is TGTGCCAGCAGGGGGCGCGGAGGGGACGAGCAGTACTTC. Protein sequence: CASRGRGGDEQYF. The V and J genes are TRBV6-6 and TRBJ2-7; the D gene is possibly TRBD2 (6 bases). The CDR3 is 13 residues long. Germline V gives CDR1 MNHNY, CDR2 SVGAGI (reference sequence). Deletions cut 6 bases from V and 5 bases from J, with 14 bases between.

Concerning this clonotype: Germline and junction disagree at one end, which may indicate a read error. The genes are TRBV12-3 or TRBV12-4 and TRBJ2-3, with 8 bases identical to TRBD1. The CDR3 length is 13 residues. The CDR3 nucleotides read TGTGCCAGCAGCAGGGGGCGTGGAGATGCGCAGTATTTT. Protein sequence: CASSRGRGDAQYF.

The CDR3 DNA sequence: TGCAGCGTTGGGGATCGGGACGAGGAGACCCAGTACTTC. This translates into CSVGDRDEETQYF. The chain is built from TRBV29-1 and TRBJ2-7; TRBD1 or TRBD2 may be the D gene (5 bases each). The J call may not be correct, given that the DNA end is closer to TRBJ2-5. The V gene's germline CDR1 is SQVTM and CDR2 ANQGSEA. The CDR3 is 13 residues long.

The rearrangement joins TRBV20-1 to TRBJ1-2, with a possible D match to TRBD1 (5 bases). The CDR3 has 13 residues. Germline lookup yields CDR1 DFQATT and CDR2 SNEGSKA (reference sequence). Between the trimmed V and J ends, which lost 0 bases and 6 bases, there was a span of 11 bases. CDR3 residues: CSARDLGRDGYTF. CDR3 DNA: TGCAGTGCTAGAGATCTAGGCAGGGATGGCTACACCTTC.

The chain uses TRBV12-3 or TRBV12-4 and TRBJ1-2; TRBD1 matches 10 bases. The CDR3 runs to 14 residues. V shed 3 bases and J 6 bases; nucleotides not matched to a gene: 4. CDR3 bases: TGTGCCAGCAGTTTGTGGGACAGGGGACATGGCTACACCTTC. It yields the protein CASSLWDRGHGYTF.

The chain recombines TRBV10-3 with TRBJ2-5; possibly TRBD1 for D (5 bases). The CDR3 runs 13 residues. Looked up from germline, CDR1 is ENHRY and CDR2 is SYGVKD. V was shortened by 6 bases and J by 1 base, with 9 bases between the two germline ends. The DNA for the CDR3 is TGTGCCATCAGGGACCAGGGCCAAGAGACCCAGTACTTC. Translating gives CAIRDQGQETQYF.

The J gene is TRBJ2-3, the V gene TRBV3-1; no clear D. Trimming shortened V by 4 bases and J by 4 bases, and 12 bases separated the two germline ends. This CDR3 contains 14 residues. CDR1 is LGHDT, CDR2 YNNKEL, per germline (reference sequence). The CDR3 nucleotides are TGTGCCAGCAGCCCCCGTAGGATGGCAGATACGCAGTATTTT. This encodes CASSPRRMADTQYF.

The CDR3 protein is CASSLGLTSGGGQDEQYF. CDR3 DNA sequence: TGTGCCAGCAGCTTAGGTTTAACTAGCGGGGGGGGGCAGGATGAGCAGTACTTC. The chain uses TRBV7-2 and TRBJ2-7; 13 bases are shared with TRBD2. The CDR3 is 18 amino acids. The J segment lost 7 bases and the V segment lost 1 base, leaving 13 bases of the junction unmatched. The germline CDR1 and CDR2 sequences are SGHTA and FQGNSA.

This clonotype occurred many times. The CDR3 protein is CSARAGGLAKNIQYF. In nucleotides, the CDR3 is TGCAGTGCTAGAGCAGGGGGACTAGCCAAAAACATTCAGTACTTC. V gene TRBV20-1 combines with J gene TRBJ2-4; possible D gene TRBD1, 7 bases. V lost 1 base and J lost 0, with 10 bases in between. CDR3 size: 15 residues. Per germline, CDR1 DFQATT and CDR2 SNEGSKA (reference sequence).

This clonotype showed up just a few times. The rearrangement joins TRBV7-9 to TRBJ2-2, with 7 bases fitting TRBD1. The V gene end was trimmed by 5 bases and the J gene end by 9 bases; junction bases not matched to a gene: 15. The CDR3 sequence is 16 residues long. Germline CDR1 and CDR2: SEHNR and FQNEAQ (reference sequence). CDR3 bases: TGTGCCAGCAGCAATTCCGCAGGGGGATCTAGGCGGGAGCTGTTTTTT. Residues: CASSNSAGGSRRELFF.

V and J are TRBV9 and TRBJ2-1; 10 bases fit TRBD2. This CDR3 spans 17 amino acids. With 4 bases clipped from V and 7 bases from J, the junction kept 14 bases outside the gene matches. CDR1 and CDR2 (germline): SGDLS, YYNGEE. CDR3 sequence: CASSPGLAAGLRNEQFF. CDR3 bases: TGTGCCAGCAGCCCCGGACTAGCGGCAGGCTTGAGAAATGAGCAGTTCTTC.

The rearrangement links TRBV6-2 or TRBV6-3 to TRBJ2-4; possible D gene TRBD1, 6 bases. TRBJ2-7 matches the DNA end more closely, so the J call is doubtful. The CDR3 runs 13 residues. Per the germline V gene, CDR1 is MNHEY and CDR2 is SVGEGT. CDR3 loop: CASSYTQGYEQYF. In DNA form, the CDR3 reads TGTGCCAGCAGTTATACACAGGGCTACGAGCAGTACTTC.

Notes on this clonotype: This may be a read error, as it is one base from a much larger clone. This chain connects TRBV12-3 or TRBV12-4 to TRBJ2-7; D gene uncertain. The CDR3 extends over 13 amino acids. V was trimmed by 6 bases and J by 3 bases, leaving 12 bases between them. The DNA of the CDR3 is TGTGCCAGCAGCTCCCAAGGACGCTACGAGCAGTACTTC. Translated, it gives CASSSQGRYEQYF.

The CDR3: CASSPFGPRNEQFF. The CDR3 nucleotides read TGTGCCAGCAGTCCGTTCGGGCCCCGTAATGAGCAGTTCTTC. The chain is built from TRBV27 and TRBJ2-1; D gene unclear. CDR1 and CDR2 (germline): MNHEY, SMNVEV (reference sequence). Trimming shortened V by 5 bases and J by 7 bases, and 15 bases separated the two germline ends. The CDR3 is made up of 14 amino acids.

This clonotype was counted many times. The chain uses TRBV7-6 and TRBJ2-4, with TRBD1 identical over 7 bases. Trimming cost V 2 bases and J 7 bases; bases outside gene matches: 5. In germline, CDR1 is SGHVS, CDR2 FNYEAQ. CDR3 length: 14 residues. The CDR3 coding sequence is TGTGCCAGCAGCTTACGACAGGGTTGGAACATTCAGTACTTC. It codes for CASSLRQGWNIQYF.

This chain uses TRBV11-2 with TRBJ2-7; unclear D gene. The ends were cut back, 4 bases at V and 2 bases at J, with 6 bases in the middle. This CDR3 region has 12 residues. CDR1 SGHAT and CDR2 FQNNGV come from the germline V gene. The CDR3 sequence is CASSSWAYEQYF. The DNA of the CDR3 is TGTGCCAGCAGCTCTTGGGCCTACGAGCAGTACTTC. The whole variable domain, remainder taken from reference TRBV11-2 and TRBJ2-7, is EAGVAQSPRYKIIEKRQSVAFWCNPISGHATLYWYQQILGQGPKLLIQFQNNGVVDDSQLPKDRFSAERLKGVDSTLKIQPAKLEDSAVYLCASSSWAYEQYFGPGTRLTVT.

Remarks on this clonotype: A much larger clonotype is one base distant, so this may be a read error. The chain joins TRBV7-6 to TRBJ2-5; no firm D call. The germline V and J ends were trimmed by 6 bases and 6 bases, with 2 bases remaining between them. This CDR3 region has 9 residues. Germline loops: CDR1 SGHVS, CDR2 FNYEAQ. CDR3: CASRQTQYF. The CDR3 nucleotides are TGTGCCAGCAGGCAGACCCAGTACTTC.

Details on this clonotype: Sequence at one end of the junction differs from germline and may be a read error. This CDR3 is CANSSRDRRASGNEQFF. The CDR3 coding sequence is TGTGCCAACAGTTCAAGGGACAGGAGGGCGTCGGGCAATGAGCAGTTCTTC. The chain has TRBV28 and TRBJ2-1; the match to TRBD1 covers 8 bases. The length of the CDR3 is 17 residues. Germline V gives CDR1 MDHEN, CDR2 SYDVKM. Complete variable domain (other parts from reference TRBV28 and TRBJ2-1): DVKVTQSSRYLVKRTGEKVFLECVQDMDHENMFWYRQDPGLGLRLIYFSYDVKMKEKGDIPEGYSVSREKKERFSLILESASTNQTSMYLCANSSRDRRASGNEQFFGPGTRLTVL.

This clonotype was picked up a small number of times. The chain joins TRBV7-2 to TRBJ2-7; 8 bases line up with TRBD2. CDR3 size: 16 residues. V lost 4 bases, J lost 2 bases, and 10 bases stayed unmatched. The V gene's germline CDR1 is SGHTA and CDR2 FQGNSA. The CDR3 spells CASSSNSGAAPYEQYF. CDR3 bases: TGTGCCAGCAGCTCTAATAGCGGGGCTGCCCCCTACGAGCAGTACTTC.

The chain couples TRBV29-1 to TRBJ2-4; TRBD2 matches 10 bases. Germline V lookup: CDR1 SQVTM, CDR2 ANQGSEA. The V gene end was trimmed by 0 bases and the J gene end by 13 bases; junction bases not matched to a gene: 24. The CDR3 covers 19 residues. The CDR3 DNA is TGCAGCGTTGAAGATCCGACTAGCGGGTCTACGAACTCCTACAATGAGCAGTACTTC. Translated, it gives CSVEDPTSGSTNSYNEQYF.

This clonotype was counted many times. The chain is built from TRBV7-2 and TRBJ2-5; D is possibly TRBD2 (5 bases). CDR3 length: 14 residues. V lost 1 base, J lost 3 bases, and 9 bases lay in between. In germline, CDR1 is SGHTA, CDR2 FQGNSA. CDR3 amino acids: CASSLEQAEETQYF. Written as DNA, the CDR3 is TGTGCCAGCAGCTTAGAACAAGCGGAAGAGACCCAGTACTTC.

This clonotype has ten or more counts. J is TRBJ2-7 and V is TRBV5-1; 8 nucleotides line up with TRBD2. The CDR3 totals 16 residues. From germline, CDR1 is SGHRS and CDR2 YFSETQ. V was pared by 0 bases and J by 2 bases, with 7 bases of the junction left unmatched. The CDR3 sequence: CASSLGTSGLTYEQYF. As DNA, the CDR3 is TGCGCCAGCAGCTTGGGCACTAGCGGACTTACCTACGAGCAGTACTTC.

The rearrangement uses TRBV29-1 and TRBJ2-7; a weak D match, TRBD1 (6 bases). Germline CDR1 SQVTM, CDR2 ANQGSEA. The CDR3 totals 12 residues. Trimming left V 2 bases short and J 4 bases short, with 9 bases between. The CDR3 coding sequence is TGCAGCGTTGAACTCGGGACATACGAGCAGTACTTC. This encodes CSVELGTYEQYF.

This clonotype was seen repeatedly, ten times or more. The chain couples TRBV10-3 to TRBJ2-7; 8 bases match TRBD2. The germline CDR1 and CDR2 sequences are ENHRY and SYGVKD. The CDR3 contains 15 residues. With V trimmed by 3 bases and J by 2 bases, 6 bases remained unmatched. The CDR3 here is CAISESGTSAYEQYF. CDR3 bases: TGTGCCATCAGTGAATCCGGGACTAGTGCCTACGAGCAGTACTTC.